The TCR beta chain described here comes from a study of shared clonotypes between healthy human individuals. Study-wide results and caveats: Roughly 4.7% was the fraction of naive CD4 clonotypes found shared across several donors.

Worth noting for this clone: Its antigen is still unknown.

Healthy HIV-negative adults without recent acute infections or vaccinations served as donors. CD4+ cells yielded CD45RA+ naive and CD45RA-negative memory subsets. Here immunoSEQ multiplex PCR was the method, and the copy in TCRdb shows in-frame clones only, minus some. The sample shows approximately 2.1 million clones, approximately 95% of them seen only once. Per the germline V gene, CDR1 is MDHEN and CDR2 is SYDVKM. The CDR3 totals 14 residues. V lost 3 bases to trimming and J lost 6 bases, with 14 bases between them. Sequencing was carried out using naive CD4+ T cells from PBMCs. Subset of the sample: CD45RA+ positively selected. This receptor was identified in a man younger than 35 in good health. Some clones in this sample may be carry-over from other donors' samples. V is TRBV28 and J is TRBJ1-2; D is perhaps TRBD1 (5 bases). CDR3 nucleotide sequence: TGTGCCAGCAGTTTGGGAGACAGCCGAGATGGCTACACCTTC. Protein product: CASSLGDSRDGYTF.